Listed below are T cell receptor beta chains from one sample, sequenced in a study of spatial heterogeneity in lung cancer. TCRdb processed the 5' RACE reads anew with MiXCR; each CDR3 protein has one entry. There are tens of thousands of distinct CDR3 sequences in the sample; 10% to 15% occur only once, and about 41% lies in the top ten. Sequences were derived from PBMCs, sampled at surgery. These receptors were taken from a male donor with early-stage non-small cell lung cancer. The CDR3 runs from the conserved cysteine through the conserved F or W. The D gene is left open where the match is weak.

D gene,V gene,J gene,CDR3 protein
.,TRBV20-1,TRBJ2-5,CSAPLETQYF
TRBD2,TRBV20-1,TRBJ2-5,CSASSAGGQETQYF
.,TRBV9,TRBJ1-3,CASSVGDASSGNTIYF
TRBD1,TRBV28,TRBJ1-6,CASSVTGTSSYNSPLHF
.,TRBV20-1,TRBJ2-6,CSAAQGTGANVLTF
.,TRBV4-3,TRBJ2-7,CASSQASRGAYEQYF
.,TRBV4-1,TRBJ2-7,CASSKGDYEQYF
TRBD1,TRBV24-1,TRBJ2-2,CATTNRGQSGELFF
.,TRBV7-2,TRBJ2-5,CASSIPAASVETQYF
TRBD2,TRBV2,TRBJ2-3,CASSGLAGITDTQYF
.,TRBV28,TRBJ1-1,CASSLRQAGTEAFF
.,TRBV10-3,TRBJ2-1,CAISGISRTHIEASYNEQFF
.,TRBV4-1,TRBJ2-3,CASSQRASPSTDTQYF
.,TRBV15,TRBJ2-2,CATSRDRWGAGELFF
.,TRBV10-3,TRBJ2-2,CAISLEGDPYTGELFF
.,TRBV11-2,TRBJ2-2,CASSLVRLANTGELFF
.,TRBV12-3/TRBV12-4,TRBJ1-3,CASSLRGLSGNTIYF